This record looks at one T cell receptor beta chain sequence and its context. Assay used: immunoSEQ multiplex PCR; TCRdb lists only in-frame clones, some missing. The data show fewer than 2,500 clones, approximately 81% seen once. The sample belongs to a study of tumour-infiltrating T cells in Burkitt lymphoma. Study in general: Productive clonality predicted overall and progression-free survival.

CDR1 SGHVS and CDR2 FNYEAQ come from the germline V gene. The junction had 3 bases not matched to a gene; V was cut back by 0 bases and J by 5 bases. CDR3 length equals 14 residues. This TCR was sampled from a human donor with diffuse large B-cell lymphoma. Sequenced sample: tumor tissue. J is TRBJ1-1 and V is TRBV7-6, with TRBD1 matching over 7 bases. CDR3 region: CASSLAGGATEAFF. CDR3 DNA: TGTGCCAGCAGCTTAGCAGGGGGCGCGACTGAAGCTTTCTTT.